Listed below are T cell receptor beta chains from one sample, sequenced in a study of blood T cell repertoires in COVID-19. Assay: immunoSEQ multiplex PCR; the TCRdb copy retains only in-frame clones and omits some. The sample records some 270,000 clones, approximately 85% being singletons. Sequencing was carried out using peripheral blood. The receptors here all came from a woman in her 70s with acute or convalescent COVID-19. Both conserved end residues are part of each CDR3. The D gene is left open where the match is weak. Where a row states a size, it is once, few, many or the class of an expanded clone; other rows omit it.

-,TRBJ2-1,TRBV11-2,-,TGTGCCAGCAGCCCCCCAAGTGGCGGGGAGCAGTTCTTC,CASSPPSGGEQFF
-,TRBJ1-6,TRBV12-3/TRBV12-4,-,TGTGCCAGCAGTTTGGGGCCCTATTCACCCCTCCACTTT,CASSLGPYSPLHF
-,TRBJ2-1,TRBV27,-,TGTGCCAGCAGTTTAGTGGCGGGCTCGCCCAATGAGCAGTTCTTC,CASSLVAGSPNEQFF
-,TRBJ1-2,TRBV3-1/TRBV3-2,-,TGTGCCAGCAGCCCGGACAGTCCGGGGCCCTATGGCTACACCTTC,CASSPDSPGPYGYTF
-,TRBJ1-6,TRBV15,-,TGTGCCACCAGCAGAGATACTGGACGGGGTTATAATTCACCCCTCCACTTT,CATSRDTGRGYNSPLHF
-,TRBJ2-3,TRBV19,TRBD1,TGTGCCAGTAGTACCCGAGGGGGCCTCACAGATACGCAGTATTTT,CASSTRGGLTDTQYF
-,TRBJ1-2,TRBV14,-,TGTGCCAGCCAGAGACAGACTAACTATGGCTACACCTTC,CASQRQTNYGYTF
-,TRBJ1-4,TRBV7-6,TRBD1,TGTGCCAGCAGCCCGGGACAGGGGAGCGAAAAACTGTTTTTT,CASSPGQGSEKLFF
-,TRBJ2-5,TRBV15,TRBD2,TGTGCCACCAGCAGTCCCGCTAGCGGGGGCGTCCAAGAGACCCAGTACTTC,CATSSPASGGVQETQYF
-,TRBJ1-1,TRBV4-1,TRBD1,TGCGCCAGCAGCCTTAGGACAGGGTGGGACACTGAAGCTTTCTTT,CASSLRTGWDTEAFF
-,TRBJ2-1,TRBV6-6,TRBD1,TGTGCCAGCAGTTCCGGGACAGGGAACCTCAATGAGCAGTTCTTC,CASSSGTGNLNEQFF
-,TRBJ2-5,TRBV11-3,TRBD2,TGTGCCAGCAGCTTTGGACTAGCGGGGGGGACCCAGTACTTC,CASSFGLAGGTQYF
-,TRBJ2-7,TRBV6-5,-,TGTGCCAGCAGCCGTGGTTCAGGGAACGAGCAGTACTTC,CASSRGSGNEQYF
-,TRBJ2-7,TRBV7-2,-,TGTGCCAGCAGCTTAGGAACGGGACTGATCTACGAGCAGTACTTC,CASSLGTGLIYEQYF
many,TRBJ1-5,TRBV6-5,-,TGTGCCAGCAGCATCGACAGGAACGGGAATCAGCCCCAGCATTTT,CASSIDRNGNQPQHF
-,TRBJ2-5,TRBV5-5,-,TGTGCCAGCAGCTCGGACGGGGTAGGACCCCAGTACTTC,CASSSDGVGPQYF
-,TRBJ1-2,TRBV29-1,-,TGCAGCGTTGCCCGGGACACCTATGGCTACACCTTC,CSVARDTYGYTF
-,TRBJ1-2,TRBV18,TRBD1,TGTGCCAGCTCACGGGGACAGGAACTAGGCTACACCTTC,CASSRGQELGYTF
-,TRBJ1-1,TRBV18,-,TGTGCCAGCTCACCCAACCGGGACACTGAAGCTTTCTTT,CASSPNRDTEAFF
few,TRBJ2-3,TRBV6-5,-,TGTGCCAGCAGGGGGCAGATCGCAGATACGCAGTATTTT,CASRGQIADTQYF
-,TRBJ1-3,TRBV5-4,-,TGTGCCAGCAGCCCCTATATTTCTGGAAACACCATATATTTT,CASSPYISGNTIYF
-,TRBJ2-2,TRBV7-8,-,TGTGCCAGCAGCCCCCTTTATGGGCGGGGCGGGGAGCTGTTTTTT,CASSPLYGRGGELFF
-,TRBJ1-2,TRBV6-1,-,TGTGCCAGCAGTGAAGCGGGGGGGGGAGGCTACACCTTC,CASSEAGGGGYTF
few,TRBJ2-3,TRBV5-1,TRBD2,TGCGCCAGCAGCTCCCGGACTAGCGGGGGGCCCACAGATACGCAGTATTTT,CASSSRTSGGPTDTQYF
-,TRBJ2-7,TRBV4-2,TRBD2,TGTGCCAGCAGCCAACAAAGCGGGGGGTCAAGCTCCTACGAGCAGTACTTC,CASSQQSGGSSSYEQYF
-,TRBJ1-4,TRBV5-5,-,TGTGCCAGCCATCTACTAATTAATGAAAAACTGTTTTTT,CASHLLINEKLFF
few,TRBJ1-5,TRBV12-3/TRBV12-4,-,TGTGCCAGCAGTTTTCCCCCCGATCAGCCCCAGCATTTT,CASSFPPDQPQHF
-,TRBJ2-5,TRBV7-6,-,TGTGCCAGCAGCTTAGGGGAGTGGGAGACCCAGTACTTC,CASSLGEWETQYF
-,TRBJ1-2,TRBV3-1/TRBV3-2,-,TGTGCCAGCAGCCCCCTGAGAGGGGGCTACACCTTC,CASSPLRGGYTF
-,TRBJ2-5,TRBV5-4,-,TGTGCCAGCAGCTTGAGAGAATCAGGGATTGAGACCCAGTACTTC,CASSLRESGIETQYF
-,TRBJ2-1,TRBV4-1,TRBD2,TGCGCCAGCAGCCAAGTAGCGGGGTTTTACAATGAGCAGTTCTTC,CASSQVAGFYNEQFF
-,TRBJ1-1,TRBV5-6,-,TGTGCCAGCAGCCTGCTTGGGGGGGGGCTCGCTGAAGCTTTCTTT,CASSLLGGGLAEAFF
-,TRBJ1-2,TRBV4-1,-,TGCGCCAGCAGCCCAGCCGGACAGAGCTATGGCTACACCTTC,CASSPAGQSYGYTF
-,TRBJ2-5,TRBV5-8,-,TGTGCCAGCAGCTTAGCCTGGGAGACCCAGTACTTC,CASSLAWETQYF
-,TRBJ2-7,TRBV6-2/TRBV6-3,-,TGTGCCAGCAGTGTGTCAGTACCCCGCTACGAGCAGTACTTC,CASSVSVPRYEQYF
-,TRBJ2-2,TRBV3-1/TRBV3-2,-,TGTGCCAGCAGCCCGGGACCGGGAGTACCCGGGGAGCTGTTTTTT,CASSPGPGVPGELFF
-,TRBJ2-2,TRBV11-2,TRBD2,TGTGCCAGCAGCTTACTAGCGGGTCCCGGGGAGCTGTTTTTT,CASSLLAGPGELFF
-,TRBJ1-6,TRBV6-5,-,TGTGCCAGCAGTAGACAGAGCTCCTATAATTCACCCCTCCACTTT,CASSRQSSYNSPLHF
-,TRBJ2-2,TRBV6-5,TRBD2,TGTGCCAGCAGGGGACTAGCGGATAACACCGGGGAGCTGTTTTTT,CASRGLADNTGELFF